Each of the 24 T cell receptor beta chains below was sequenced from the same sample in a study of blood T cell repertoires in COVID-19 (dated by TCRdb to the early 2020s). Receptor amplification or capture employed the immunoSEQ multiplex PCR assay. TCRdb took over this immuneACCESS table, retaining in-frame rearrangements with V and J assigned. Such tables are incomplete; in checked studies, under half of the missing clones stem from an unresolved V gene, and the remainder is unexplained. A total of under 95,000 clones appear in this sample, approximately 80% of them only once. 30% to 35% of the sample rests with the top ten. The sample comprised peripheral blood. The receptors derive from a woman of 80 years or more with active or convalescent COVID-19.

V and J are TRBV9 and TRBJ2-1, with D tentatively TRBD2 (5 bases). The germline CDR1 and CDR2 sequences are SGDLS and YYNGEE. V was cut by 4 bases and J by 10 bases, with 15 bases left in between. The CDR3 consists of 13 residues. The CDR3 is CASSPHWEREQFF. CDR3 nucleotides: TGTGCCAGCAGCCCACATTGGGAGCGGGAGCAGTTCTTC.

V gene TRBV2 combines with J gene TRBJ2-3, with 10 bases aligning to TRBD2. CDR3 length: 17 residues. Germline CDR1 is SNHLY and CDR2 is FYNNEI. V lost 3 bases and J lost 3; bases outside the gene matches: 9. CDR3 residues: CASSDRRRAGGTDTQYF. CDR3 coding DNA: TGTGCCAGCAGTGACAGACGAAGAGCGGGAGGGACAGATACGCAGTATTTT.

This chain links TRBV14 with TRBJ1-2; 10 bases are a match to TRBD1. Trimming took 1 base from V and 3 from J; bases not matched to a gene: 2. Germline V gene lookup returns CDR1 SGHDN and CDR2 FVKESK. The CDR3 is made up of 15 amino acids. The CDR3 protein is CASSQAGTGDYGYTF. The CDR3 coding sequence is TGTGCCAGCAGCCAAGCCGGGACAGGGGACTATGGCTACACCTTC.

The chain joins TRBV5-6 to TRBJ1-3, with TRBD1 identical over 10 bases. The CDR3 runs to 14 residues. CDR1 is SGHDT and CDR2 is YYEEEE in the germline V gene. V was pared by 4 bases and J by 4 bases, with 2 bases of the junction left unmatched. In nucleotides, the CDR3 is TGTGCCAGCAGCGTGACAGGGGGCGGAAACACCATATATTTT. This sequence encodes CASSVTGGGNTIYF.

In this sample, this clone turned up once. The V gene is TRBV2, the J gene TRBJ2-2; 9 bases map to TRBD1. The CDR3 loop spans 15 amino acids. Germline CDR1 reads SNHLY; CDR2 reads FYNNEI. J was trimmed by 3 bases and V by 6 bases; bases with no gene match: 5. CDR3 loop: CASSGTGRDTGELFF. CDR3 coding DNA: TGTGCCAGCAGCGGGACAGGGAGGGACACCGGGGAGCTGTTTTTT.

V and J are TRBV28 and TRBJ1-5; the match to TRBD1 covers 9 bases. Germline V gene sequence: CDR1 MDHEN, CDR2 SYDVKM. This CDR3 comprises 16 residues. V gave up 4 bases and J gave up 4 bases; unmatched junction bases: 8. The CDR3 coding sequence is TGTGCCAGCAGTTCACAACCTGGACAGGGGAATCAGCCCCAGCATTTT. Its translation: CASSSQPGQGNQPQHF.

This clone appeared a single time. The rearrangement joins TRBV15 to TRBJ2-2; a possible D gene is TRBD2 (5 bases). Germline assignment: CDR1 LNHNV and CDR2 YYDKDF (reference sequence). The CDR3 runs to 15 residues. V was pared by 0 bases and J by 6 bases, with 11 bases between. CDR3: CATSRDRVRAGELFF. CDR3 sequence (DNA): TGTGCCACCAGCAGAGATCGGGTGAGGGCCGGGGAGCTGTTTTTT.

The rearrangement uses TRBV7-9 and TRBJ1-6; a possible D gene is TRBD1 (6 bases). Germline lookup yields CDR1 SEHNR and CDR2 FQNEAQ (reference sequence). The CDR3 contains 16 residues. The V end was cut by 3 bases, the J end by 7 bases, with 16 bases between. CDR3 protein: CASSFNRAALNSPLHF. The DNA of the CDR3 is TGTGCCAGCAGCTTTAACAGGGCGGCTCTAAATTCACCCCTCCACTTT.

V is TRBV19 and J is TRBJ1-5; D gene uncertain. CDR3 length equals 13 residues. V was trimmed by 4 bases and J by 3 bases, leaving 7 bases between them. Germline values: CDR1 LNHDA, CDR2 SQIVND (reference sequence). The CDR3 here is CASSSQSNQPQHF. For the CDR3, the DNA is TGTGCCAGTAGTAGCCAGTCCAATCAGCCCCAGCATTTT.

A single count supports this clone. The chain couples TRBV29-1 to TRBJ1-5; D remains unclear. Trimming removed 6 bases from V and 2 bases from J, with 8 bases in between. The CDR3 has 12 residues. The germline V gene encodes CDR1 SQVTM and CDR2 ANQGSEA. In nucleotides, the CDR3 is TGCAGCGTCTCAGCGGGCAATCAGCCCCAGCATTTT. Encoded protein: CSVSAGNQPQHF.

This clone appeared a few times. V and J are TRBV7-8 and TRBJ1-1; D ambiguous. Germline loops: CDR1 SGHVS, CDR2 FQNEAQ. V dropped 7 bases and J dropped 3 bases, with 12 bases sitting between them. This CDR3 comprises 13 residues. The CDR3 is CASKKPSDTEAFF. For the CDR3, the DNA is TGTGCCAGCAAGAAACCTAGTGACACTGAAGCTTTCTTT. Based on the CDR3 plus reference TRBV7-8 and TRBJ1-1, the full variable domain is GAGVSQSPRYKVAKRGQDVALRCDPISGHVSLFWYQQALGQGPEFLTYFQNEAQLDKSGLPSDRFFAERPEGSVSTLKIQRTQQEDSAVYLCASKKPSDTEAFFGQGTRLTVV.

The chain has TRBV6-2 or TRBV6-3 and TRBJ2-1; TRBD1 agrees at 8 bases. V was pared by 5 bases and J by 6 bases, with 6 bases of the junction left unmatched. This CDR3 is built from 14 residues. The germline CDR1 and CDR2 sequences are MNHEY and SVGEGT. The CDR3 region is CASSTGTGGNEQFF. Written as DNA, the CDR3 is TGTGCCAGCAGTACGGGGACAGGCGGCAATGAGCAGTTCTTC.

This chain joins TRBV7-7 and TRBJ2-5; maybe TRBD2 (6 bases). Germline V gene sequence: CDR1 SSHAT, CDR2 FNYEAQ (reference sequence). V was pared by 6 bases and J by 0 bases, with 11 bases between. The CDR3 length is 14 residues. Written as DNA, the CDR3 is TGTGCCAGCAGTCTAAGCGGGTACCAAGAGACCCAGTACTTC. This sequence encodes CASSLSGYQETQYF.

The genes are TRBV4-1 and TRBJ1-1; D gene unclear. The germline V and J ends were trimmed by 0 bases and 1 base, with 9 bases remaining between them. Germline V gives CDR1 MGHRA, CDR2 YSYEKL. The CDR3 covers 15 residues. As DNA, the CDR3 is TGCGCCAGCAGCCAAGAGAGATCAGGGAACACTGAAGCTTTCTTT. Its translation is CASSQERSGNTEAFF.

The chain carries TRBV6-1 and TRBJ1-2; no clear D gene. Germline CDR1 MNHNS, CDR2 SASEGT. V dropped 1 base and J dropped 8 bases, with 11 bases sitting between them. The CDR3 is 13 amino acids. The DNA for the CDR3 is TGTGCCAGCAGTGAAGACCTACAGAGCGGCTACACCTTC. This codes for CASSEDLQSGYTF.

The J gene is TRBJ1-4, the V gene TRBV7-2; D may be TRBD1 (5 bases). Germline CDR1 reads SGHTA; CDR2 reads FQGNSA. CDR3 size: 15 residues. The V and J ends lost 1 base and 5 bases respectively, with 11 bases between them. The CDR3 region is CASSLVRGSNEKLFF. The CDR3 DNA reads TGTGCCAGCAGCTTAGTTAGGGGATCGAATGAAAAACTGTTTTTT.

CDR3 DNA: TGCAGCGGGGGTGGCGGGAGAGGGTCGGGGAAAGAGACCCAGTACTTC. The encoded protein is CSGGGGRGSGKETQYF. The chain carries TRBV29-1 and TRBJ2-5; 7 positions match TRBD2. This CDR3 region has 16 residues. The J segment lost 3 bases and the V segment lost 7 bases, leaving 17 bases of the junction unmatched. Looked up from germline, CDR1 is SQVTM and CDR2 is ANQGSEA.

The J gene is TRBJ2-7, the V gene TRBV5-5; D possibly corresponds to TRBD2 (6 bases). V lost 4 bases, J lost 9 bases, and 17 bases lay in between. The germline CDR1 and CDR2 sequences are SGHKS and YYEKEE (reference sequence). This CDR3 region has 13 residues. The CDR3 spells CASSPLVVGGQYF. The CDR3 DNA follows: TGTGCCAGCAGCCCACTCGTGGTGGGGGGGCAGTACTTC.

This chain connects TRBV5-1 to TRBJ2-2; TRBD2 aligns across 8 bases. The germline V gene has CDR1 SGHRS and CDR2 YFSETQ. The J segment lost 1 base and the V segment lost 6 bases, leaving 5 bases of the junction unmatched. This CDR3 is built from 15 residues. The CDR3: CASTPRGGNTGELFF. Here the CDR3 DNA reads TGCGCCAGCACCCCCCGGGGGGGGAACACCGGGGAGCTGTTTTTT.

This clone came up a few times. The rearrangement links TRBV30 to TRBJ1-5; no clear D. CDR1 is GTSNPN, CDR2 SVGIG, per germline (reference sequence). The length of the CDR3 is 12 residues. V was shortened by 2 bases and J by 6 bases, with 8 bases between the two germline ends. CDR3 nucleotides: TGTGCCTGGAGTACTGGTGGTCAGCCCCAGCATTTT. Its translation is CAWSTGGQPQHF.

This clone was recorded only once. The chain carries TRBV28 and TRBJ2-7; TRBD2 matches 15 bases. The length of the CDR3 is 15 residues. The junction had 2 bases not matched to a gene; V was cut back by 6 bases and J by 2 bases. Germline V gene lookup returns CDR1 MDHEN and CDR2 SYDVKM. CDR3 region: CASRGLAGGPYEQYF. CDR3 in DNA: TGTGCCAGCAGGGGACTAGCGGGGGGCCCCTACGAGCAGTACTTC.

This rearrangement joins TRBV5-1 to TRBJ1-6, with a possible D match to TRBD1 (5 bases). The germline V and J ends were trimmed by 0 bases and 10 bases, with 11 bases remaining between them. The CDR3 has 14 residues. The V gene's germline CDR1 is SGHRS and CDR2 YFSETQ. The CDR3 region is CASSLGQGGSPLHF. In nucleotides, the CDR3 is TGCGCCAGCAGCTTGGGTCAGGGAGGATCACCCCTCCACTTT.

This sequence joins TRBV4-1 and TRBJ1-5; 7 nucleotides agree with TRBD1. J lost 4 bases, V lost 3 bases, and 9 bases had no gene match. CDR3 length: 16 residues. Per the germline V gene, CDR1 is MGHRA and CDR2 is YSYEKL. This chain's CDR3 is CASSHAGTVSNQPQHF. The CDR3 nucleotides are TGCGCCAGCAGCCATGCCGGGACAGTAAGTAATCAGCCCCAGCATTTT.

The chain is built from TRBV3-1 (or the pseudogene TRBV3-2) and TRBJ1-2, with D perhaps TRBD1 (5 bases). This CDR3 has 11 residues. Trimming shortened V by 5 bases and J by 7 bases, and 8 bases separated the two germline ends. Germline CDR1 is LGHDT and CDR2 is YNNKEL (reference sequence). CDR3 in DNA: TGTGCCAGCAGCTCGGACACTGGCTACACCTTC. Translated: CASSSDTGYTF.